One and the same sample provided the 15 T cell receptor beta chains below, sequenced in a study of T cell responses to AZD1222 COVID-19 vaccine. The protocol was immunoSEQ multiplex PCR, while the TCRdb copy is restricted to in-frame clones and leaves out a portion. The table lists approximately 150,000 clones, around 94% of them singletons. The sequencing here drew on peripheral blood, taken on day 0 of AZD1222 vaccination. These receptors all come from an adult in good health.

The CDR3 DNA reads as TGTGCCAGCAGCCAACGGCAAGCTAGCTCCTACGAGCAGTACTTC. Protein product: CASSQRQASSYEQYF. The rearrangement links TRBV3-1 (or the pseudogene TRBV3-2) to TRBJ2-7; D uncertain. The CDR3 runs to 15 residues. The V end was cut by 2 bases, the J end by 0 bases, with 11 bases between. Germline CDR1 reads LGHDT; CDR2 reads YNNKEL (reference sequence).

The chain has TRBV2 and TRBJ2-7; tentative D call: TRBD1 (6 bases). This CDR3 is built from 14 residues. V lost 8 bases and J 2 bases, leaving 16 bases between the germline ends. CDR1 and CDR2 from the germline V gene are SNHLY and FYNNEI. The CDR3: CASRQVVETYEQYF. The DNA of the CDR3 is TGTGCCAGCCGACAGGTGGTGGAAACCTACGAGCAGTACTTC. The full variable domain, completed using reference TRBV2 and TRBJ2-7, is EPEVTQTPSHQVTQMGQEVILRCVPISNHLYFYWYRQILGQKVEFLVSFYNNEISEKSEIFDDQFSVERPDGSNFTLKIRSTKLEDSAMYFCASRQVVETYEQYFGPGTRLTVT.

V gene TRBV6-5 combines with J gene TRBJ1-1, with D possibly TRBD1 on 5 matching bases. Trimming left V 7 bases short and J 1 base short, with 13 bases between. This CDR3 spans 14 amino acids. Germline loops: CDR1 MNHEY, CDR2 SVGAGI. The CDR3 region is CASTDRGANTEAFF. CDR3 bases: TGTGCCAGCACCGATCGGGGCGCGAACACTGAAGCTTTCTTT.

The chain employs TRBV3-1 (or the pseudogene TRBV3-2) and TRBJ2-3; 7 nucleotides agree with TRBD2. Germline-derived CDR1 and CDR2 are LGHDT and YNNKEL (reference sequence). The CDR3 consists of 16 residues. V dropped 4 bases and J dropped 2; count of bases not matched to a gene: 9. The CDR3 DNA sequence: TGTGCCAGCAGCCCGACTAGCACTAAACTCACAGATACGCAGTATTTT. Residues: CASSPTSTKLTDTQYF.

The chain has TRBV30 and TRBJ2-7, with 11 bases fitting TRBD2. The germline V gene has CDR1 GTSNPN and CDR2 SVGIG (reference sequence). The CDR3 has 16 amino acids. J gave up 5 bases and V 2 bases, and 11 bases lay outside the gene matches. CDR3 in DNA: TGTGCCTGGAGTAGCGGAGCTAGCGGGAGGAGGAACGAGCAGTACTTC. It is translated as CAWSSGASGRRNEQYF.

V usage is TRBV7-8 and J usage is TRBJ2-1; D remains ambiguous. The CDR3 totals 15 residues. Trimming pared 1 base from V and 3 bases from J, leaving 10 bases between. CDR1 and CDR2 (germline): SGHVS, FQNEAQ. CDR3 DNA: TGTGCCAGCAGCTTAGGGTCCCCAGGCTACAATGAGCAGTTCTTC. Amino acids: CASSLGSPGYNEQFF.

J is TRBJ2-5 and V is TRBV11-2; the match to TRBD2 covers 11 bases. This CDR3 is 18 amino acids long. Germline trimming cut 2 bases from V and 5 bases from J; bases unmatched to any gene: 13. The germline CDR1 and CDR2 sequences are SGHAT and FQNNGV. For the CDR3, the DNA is TGTGCCAGCAGCTTACTACTAGCGGGAGACGGAAGGATGGAGACCCAGTACTTC. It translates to CASSLLLAGDGRMETQYF. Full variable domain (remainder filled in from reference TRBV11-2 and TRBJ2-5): EAGVAQSPRYKIIEKRQSVAFWCNPISGHATLYWYQQILGQGPKLLIQFQNNGVVDDSQLPKDRFSAERLKGVDSTLKIQPAKLEDSAVYLCASSLLLAGDGRMETQYFGPGTRLLVL.

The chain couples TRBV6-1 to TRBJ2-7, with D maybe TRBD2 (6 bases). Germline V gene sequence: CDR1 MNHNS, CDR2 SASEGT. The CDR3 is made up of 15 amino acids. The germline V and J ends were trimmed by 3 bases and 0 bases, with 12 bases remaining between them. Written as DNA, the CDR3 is TGTGCCAGCAGTGATGCGGGACCAAGCTCCTACGAGCAGTACTTC. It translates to CASSDAGPSSYEQYF.

CDR3 sequence (DNA): TGTGCCAGCAGCCACCTTAATCAAGAGACCCAGTACTTC. Translation: CASSHLNQETQYF. V usage is TRBV7-2 and J usage is TRBJ2-5; D unclear. Germline V CDR1 and CDR2: SGHTA, FQGNSA. V lost 5 bases, J lost 2 bases, and 9 bases lay in between. This CDR3 region has 13 residues.

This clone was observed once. The CDR3 sequence: CASSTGTSMRGNTIYF. The CDR3 DNA is TGTGCCAGTAGTACCGGGACTTCGATGCGAGGAAACACCATATATTTT. The rearrangement uses TRBV19 and TRBJ1-3, with D maybe TRBD1 (5 bases). CDR3 size: 16 residues. Trimming took 4 bases from V and 4 from J, leaving 17 bases between them. Germline lookup yields CDR1 LNHDA and CDR2 SQIVND (reference sequence).

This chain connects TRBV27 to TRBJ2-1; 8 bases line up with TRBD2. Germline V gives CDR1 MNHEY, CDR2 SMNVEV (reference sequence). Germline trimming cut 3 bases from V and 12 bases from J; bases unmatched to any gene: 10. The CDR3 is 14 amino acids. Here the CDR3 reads CASSFGTSTKGQFF. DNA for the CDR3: TGTGCCAGCAGTTTCGGGACTAGTACCAAAGGGCAGTTCTTC.

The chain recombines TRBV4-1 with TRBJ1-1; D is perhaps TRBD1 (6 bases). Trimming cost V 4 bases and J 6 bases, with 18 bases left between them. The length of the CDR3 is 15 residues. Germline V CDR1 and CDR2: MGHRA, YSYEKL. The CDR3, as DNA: TGCGCCAGCAGCCTAGCTGGGGGGGCAGGAGCTGAAGCTTTCTTT. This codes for CASSLAGGAGAEAFF.

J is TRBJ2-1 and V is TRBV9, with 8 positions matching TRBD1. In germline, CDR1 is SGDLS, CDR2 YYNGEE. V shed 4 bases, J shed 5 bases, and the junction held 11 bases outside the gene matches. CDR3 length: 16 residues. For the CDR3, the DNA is TGTGCCAGCAGCCTAAGAGGACAGGGTACCGACAATGAGCAGTTCTTC. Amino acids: CASSLRGQGTDNEQFF.

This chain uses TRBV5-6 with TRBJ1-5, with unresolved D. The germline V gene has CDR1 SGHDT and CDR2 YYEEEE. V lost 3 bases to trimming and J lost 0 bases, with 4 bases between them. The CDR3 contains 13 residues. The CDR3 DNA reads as TGTGCCAGCAGCTCGAATAGCAATCAGCCCCAGCATTTT. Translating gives CASSSNSNQPQHF.

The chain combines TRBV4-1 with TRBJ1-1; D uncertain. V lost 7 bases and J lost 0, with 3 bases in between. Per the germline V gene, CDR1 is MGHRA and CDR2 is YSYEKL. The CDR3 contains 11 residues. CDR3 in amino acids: CASTMNTEAFF. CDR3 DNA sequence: TGCGCCAGCACCATGAACACTGAAGCTTTCTTT.